These 29 T cell receptor beta chains originate from one sample sequenced in a study of cytotoxic CD8 clonotypes in ibrutinib-treated CLL. The data were produced by immunoSEQ multiplex PCR, yet TCRdb's version contains in-frame clones alone and is incomplete. The sample has about 130,000 clones, 80% to 90% seen once. Sequences were derived from PBMCs, sampled after 24 months of ibrutinib treatment. Receptors were obtained from a human donor with chronic lymphocytic leukemia.

The chain uses TRBV5-1 and TRBJ2-3; no firm D call. Germline-derived CDR1 and CDR2 are SGHRS and YFSETQ. V dropped 0 bases and J dropped 0 bases, with 11 bases sitting between them. The CDR3 consists of 16 residues. In DNA, the CDR3 is TGCGCCAGCAGCTTGGTTGGGTCAGCTAGCACAGATACGCAGTATTTT. It specifies CASSLVGSASTDTQYF.

On this clone: One junction end does not reproduce the germline sequence, and a read error may be involved. V and J are TRBV16 and TRBJ1-2, with D perhaps TRBD1 (5 bases). Germline V gives CDR1 KGHSY, CDR2 FQNENV. This CDR3 is 10 amino acids long. Here the CDR3 DNA reads TGTGCCAGCAGTATCCGGGGACTCAACTTC. Translation: CASSIRGLNF.

The chain joins TRBV5-1 to TRBJ1-1; maybe TRBD1 (6 bases). CDR3 size: 14 residues. Germline CDR1 and CDR2: SGHRS and YFSETQ. The V gene lost 7 bases and the J gene lost 3 bases, with 16 bases spanning the gap. In nucleotides, the CDR3 is TGCGCCAGCGGAGACCCGGGACAATACACTGAAGCTTTCTTT. Amino acids: CASGDPGQYTEAFF.

The chain carries TRBV2 and TRBJ1-5, with D maybe TRBD1 (5 bases). CDR3 length equals 14 residues. The V gene's germline CDR1 is SNHLY and CDR2 FYNNEI. With 7 bases removed from V and 2 bases from J, the gap between germline ends came to 12 bases. The CDR3 loop reads CASKIGAGNQPQHF. The CDR3 bases are TGTGCCAGCAAAATAGGGGCAGGCAATCAGCCCCAGCATTTT.

The chain is built from TRBV18 and TRBJ2-3; D is perhaps TRBD1 (6 bases). Germline CDR1 reads KGHSH; CDR2 reads LQKENI. CDR3 length: 15 amino acids. Trimming removed 3 bases from V and 3 bases from J, with 13 bases in between. The CDR3 is CASSPVAGETDTQYF. CDR3 sequence (DNA): TGTGCCAGCTCACCGGTGGCAGGGGAGACAGATACGCAGTATTTT. Full variable domain (remainder filled in from reference TRBV18 and TRBJ2-3): NAGVMQNPRHLVRRRGQEARLRCSPMKGHSHVYWYRQLPEEGLKFMVYLQKENIIDESGMPKERFSAEFPKEGPSILRIQQVVRGDSAAYFCASSPVAGETDTQYFGPGTRLTVL.

The chain carries TRBV7-8 and TRBJ1-5; 8 positions match TRBD1. CDR1 is SGHVS and CDR2 is FQNEAQ in the germline V gene. The CDR3 contains 15 residues. J was trimmed by 7 bases and V by 1 base; bases with no gene match: 6. The CDR3 reads CASSLELQGGQPQHF. Here the CDR3 DNA reads TGTGCCAGCAGCTTAGAATTACAGGGGGGGCAGCCCCAGCATTTT.

The chain has TRBV18 and TRBJ1-2, with D tentatively TRBD1 (6 bases). Germline CDR1 KGHSH, CDR2 LQKENI. Trimming took 3 bases from V and 6 from J, leaving 14 bases between them. The CDR3 covers 14 residues. This chain's CDR3 is CASSPPGVTDGYTF. The CDR3 region has the DNA TGTGCCAGCTCACCCCCAGGGGTGACGGATGGCTACACCTTC.

This chain connects TRBV9 to TRBJ1-3; TRBD1 agrees at 7 bases. Trimming at V came to 4 bases and at J to 2 bases, leaving 12 bases not matched to a gene. Looked up from germline, CDR1 is SGDLS and CDR2 is YYNGEE. The CDR3 runs 17 residues. CDR3 nucleotides: TGTGCCAGCAGCACTGGGGGAAAGACAGGGACTGGAAACACCATATATTTT. Encoded protein: CASSTGGKTGTGNTIYF.

The rearrangement uses TRBV23-1 and TRBJ2-4; 7 nucleotides line up with TRBD1. TRBV23-1 is reported as an ORF; its role is uncertain. V lost 2 bases, J lost 3 bases, and 4 bases stayed unmatched. The CDR3 extends over 15 amino acids. For the CDR3, the DNA is TGCGCCAGCAGTCAAAACAGGGGTCTCAAAAACATTCAGTACTTC. Its translation: CASSQNRGLKNIQYF.

This chain links TRBV7-9 with TRBJ1-1; unclear D gene. V was pared by 7 bases and J by 1 base, with 16 bases between. The CDR3 length is 15 residues. Per germline, CDR1 SEHNR and CDR2 FQNEAQ (reference sequence). The CDR3 DNA reads as TGTGCCAGCAATCCCCTACAGAATTCGAACACTGAAGCTTTCTTT. Its translation: CASNPLQNSNTEAFF.

The rearrangement joins TRBV10-3 to TRBJ2-7; D might be TRBD1 (7 bases). The CDR3 is made up of 14 amino acids. The V gene lost 10 bases and the J gene lost 5 bases, with 21 bases spanning the gap. CDR1 is ENHRY and CDR2 is SYGVKD in the germline V gene. DNA of the CDR3: TGTGCCAGCGCTCGACAGGGAGGATACCACGAGCAGTACTTC. Translating it yields CASARQGGYHEQYF.

The rearrangement joins TRBV28 to TRBJ2-7; TRBD1 aligns across 9 bases. Germline V gene data show CDR1 as MDHEN and CDR2 as SYDVKM. The CDR3 consists of 16 residues. Trimming at V came to 5 bases and at J to 4 bases, leaving 12 bases not matched to a gene. The DNA of the CDR3 is TGTGCCAGCAGTACATCATCCGGGACAGGGTCGTACGAGCAGTACTTC. This encodes CASSTSSGTGSYEQYF.

The gene calls are TRBV7-9 and TRBJ1-5, with unresolved D. Germline V CDR1 and CDR2: SEHNR, FQNEAQ (reference sequence). The CDR3 sequence is 15 residues long. The V end was cut by 4 bases, the J end by 2 bases, with 12 bases between. The CDR3 DNA sequence: TGTGCCAGCAGCTCCAACCGGGCCGGCAATCAGCCCCAGCATTTT. Its translation is CASSSNRAGNQPQHF.

The rearrangement links TRBV28 to TRBJ1-2; no clear D gene. Germline-derived CDR1 and CDR2 are MDHEN and SYDVKM. Trimming shortened V by 7 bases and J by 8 bases, and 14 bases separated the two germline ends. The CDR3 consists of 12 residues. CDR3 region: CASTAGQTGYTF. The CDR3 DNA reads as TGTGCCAGCACAGCGGGCCAAACAGGCTACACCTTC.

The rearrangement uses TRBV6-5 and TRBJ2-7; D possibly corresponds to TRBD2 (5 bases). Trimming took 5 bases from V and 1 from J, leaving 12 bases between them. Looked up from germline, CDR1 is MNHEY and CDR2 is SVGAGI. This CDR3 has 14 residues. CDR3 sequence: CASSPGRRSYEQYF. The DNA for the CDR3 is TGTGCCAGCAGTCCTGGACGGAGGTCCTACGAGCAGTACTTC.

As for this clone: The same CDR3 arises from other DNA sequences in this sample as well. J is TRBJ1-2 and V is TRBV20-1, with D uncertain. CDR3 length equals 11 residues. CDR1 is DFQATT and CDR2 is SNEGSKA in the germline V gene (reference sequence). Trimming shortened V by 5 bases and J by 1 base, and 5 bases separated the two germline ends. The CDR3 coding sequence is TGCAGTGCTGCCCTTAACTATGGCTACACCTTC. Protein sequence: CSAALNYGYTF.

This chain links TRBV27 with TRBJ2-7; D uncertain. In germline, CDR1 is MNHEY, CDR2 SMNVEV (reference sequence). The V gene lost 4 bases and the J gene lost 6 bases, with 13 bases spanning the gap. The CDR3 has 13 residues. The CDR3 spells CASSSPTRSEQYF. Written as DNA, the CDR3 is TGTGCCAGCAGTTCTCCGACTCGAAGCGAGCAGTACTTC.

V usage is TRBV4-2 and J usage is TRBJ2-1; perhaps TRBD1 as D (6 bases). CDR3 length equals 15 residues. Germline V gene data show CDR1 as LGHNA and CDR2 as YNFKEQ. V was cut by 0 bases and J by 6 bases, with 12 bases left in between. CDR3 residues: CASSQEGHRANEQFF. The CDR3 region has the DNA TGTGCCAGCAGCCAAGAGGGGCACAGGGCCAATGAGCAGTTCTTC.

The chain has TRBV6-1 and TRBJ1-1, with D tentatively TRBD1 (5 bases). Germline CDR1 is MNHNS and CDR2 is SASEGT. The CDR3 covers 13 residues. Trimming left V 1 base short and J 5 bases short, with 8 bases between. This CDR3 reads CASSEGGNTEAFF. CDR3 bases: TGTGCCAGCAGTGAAGGGGGGAATACTGAAGCTTTCTTT.

For the CDR3, the DNA is TGTGCCAGCAGTAAGAAGACAGGTCAAGCTAACTATGGCTACACCTTC. Translation gives CASSKKTGQANYGYTF. The gene calls are TRBV2 and TRBJ1-2; maybe TRBD1 (6 bases). The CDR3 is 16 amino acids. Germline V gives CDR1 SNHLY, CDR2 FYNNEI. The V and J ends lost 5 bases and 0 bases respectively, with 16 bases between them.

With regard to this clone: The sample has other DNA sequences that encode this CDR3 too. The chain links TRBV7-6 to TRBJ2-7; D gene uncertain. The CDR3 is 15 residues long. Trimming pared 6 bases from V and 6 bases from J, leaving 21 bases between. Germline CDR1 and CDR2: SGHVS and FNYEAQ. The CDR3 DNA reads TGTGCCAGCAGACCAGCCCCCCCCACGACTGGCGAGCAGTACTTC. It is translated as CASRPAPPTTGEQYF. Complete variable domain (other parts from reference TRBV7-6 and TRBJ2-7): GAGVSQSPRYKVTKRGQDVALRCDPISGHVSLYWYRQALGQGPEFLTYFNYEAQQDKSGLPNDRFSAERPEGSISTLTIQRTEQRDSAMYRCASRPAPPTTGEQYFGPGTRLTVT.

The chain has TRBV28 and TRBJ1-2; D might be TRBD1 (5 bases). CDR1 MDHEN and CDR2 SYDVKM come from the germline V gene. This CDR3 is built from 13 residues. Trimming removed 8 bases from V and 5 bases from J, with 15 bases in between. This CDR3 reads CASRYGGEYGYTF. The CDR3 DNA reads TGTGCCAGCCGATATGGGGGGGAGTATGGCTACACCTTC.

The chain recombines TRBV5-4 with TRBJ2-2, with 11 bases fitting TRBD2. V was clipped by 2 bases and J by 3 bases; unmatched bases: 3. The CDR3 covers 16 residues. CDR1 SGHNT and CDR2 YYREEE come from the germline V gene (reference sequence). As DNA, the CDR3 is TGTGCCAGCAGCTTTAGCGGGGGGGCTTACACCGGGGAGCTGTTTTTT. Amino acid sequence: CASSFSGGAYTGELFF.

Written as DNA, the CDR3 is TGTGCCAGCAGCTTAAATGTGGGGGACGGTGGCTACACCTTC. It specifies CASSLNVGDGGYTF. The chain carries TRBV11-1 and TRBJ1-2, with D possibly TRBD1 on 5 matching bases. The V gene lost 2 bases and the J gene lost 7 bases, with 14 bases spanning the gap. The V gene's germline CDR1 is SGHAT and CDR2 FQDESV (reference sequence). This CDR3 has 14 amino acids.

The gene calls are TRBV4-2 and TRBJ2-7; no clear D. Trimming pared 0 bases from V and 6 bases from J, leaving 12 bases between. Germline loops: CDR1 LGHNA, CDR2 YNFKEQ. The CDR3 runs 14 residues. Here the CDR3 DNA reads TGTGCCAGCAGCCAAGAACCTCAAACGGGCGAGCAGTACTTC. This codes for CASSQEPQTGEQYF.

The genes are TRBV10-2 and TRBJ2-7, with unresolved D. V dropped 7 bases and J dropped 0 bases, with 4 bases sitting between them. There are 11 residues in the CDR3. CDR1 is WSHSY, CDR2 SAAADI, per germline. The DNA of the CDR3 is TGCGCCAGCACTAGCTCCTACGAGCAGTACTTC. Translated, it gives CASTSSYEQYF.

The chain recombines TRBV4-3 with TRBJ1-1, with TRBD1 identical over 8 bases. Looked up from germline, CDR1 is LGHNA and CDR2 is YSLEER. The V segment lost 0 bases and the J segment 2 bases; nucleotides outside the gene matches: 5. The CDR3 runs 16 residues. The CDR3 DNA reads as TGCGCCAGCAGCCAAGATATAGGGACAGGCAACACTGAAGCTTTCTTT. Its translation: CASSQDIGTGNTEAFF.

A single count supports this clone. The V gene is TRBV18, the J gene TRBJ2-1; 12 nucleotides align to TRBD2. The CDR3 sequence is 18 residues long. The V gene's germline CDR1 is KGHSH and CDR2 LQKENI. J was trimmed by 4 bases and V by 2 bases; bases with no gene match: 9. The DNA of the CDR3 is TGTGCCAGCTCACCATTGACTTCTAGCGGGAGGGTTTACAATGAGCAGTTCTTC. It specifies CASSPLTSSGRVYNEQFF.

The rearrangement uses TRBV19 and TRBJ2-1; 14 nucleotides agree with TRBD2. The V gene end was trimmed by 8 bases and the J gene end by 7 bases; junction bases not matched to a gene: 10. The CDR3 has 16 amino acids. The germline CDR1 and CDR2 sequences are LNHDA and SQIVND (reference sequence). DNA of the CDR3: TGTGCCAGTCAGCACGCCGGGACTAGCGGGAGTAATGAGCAGTTCTTC. Translation gives CASQHAGTSGSNEQFF.